The next 20 T cell receptor beta chains were all read from a single sample in a study of T cell repertoires in cytomegalovirus infection. MiXCR, run by TCRdb on the reads, gives a single entry per CDR3 protein. Among around 740,000 distinct CDR3 sequences listed, 35% were seen once. Sequencing was performed on PBMCs. These TCRs come from a human donor in good health (CMV status not recorded). Some clones in this sample may be carry-over from other donors' samples.

This clonotype occurred many times. V usage is TRBV7-2 and J usage is TRBJ2-3; 7 nucleotides align to TRBD2. J gave up 0 bases and V 7 bases, and 7 bases lay outside the gene matches. The CDR3 is 15 residues long. Looked up from germline, CDR1 is SGHTA and CDR2 is FQGNSA. The CDR3 coding sequence is TGTGCCAGCACCTCGGGGGGTTCTAGCACAGATACGCAGTATTTT. It specifies CASTSGGSSTDTQYF.

This sequence joins TRBV2 and TRBJ1-5, with D perhaps TRBD1 (5 bases). Between the trimmed V and J ends, which lost 2 bases and 6 bases, there was a span of 14 bases. Germline V gene data show CDR1 as SNHLY and CDR2 as FYNNEI. CDR3 length: 15 residues. The CDR3 reads CASSERQGPTQPQHF. CDR3 in DNA: TGTGCCAGCAGTGAACGGCAGGGACCAACTCAGCCCCAGCATTTT.

This clonotype has a handful of counts. This chain links TRBV5-1 with TRBJ2-5, with D perhaps matching TRBD1 (5 bases). Trimming took 4 bases from V and 4 from J, leaving 17 bases between them. Per germline, CDR1 SGHRS and CDR2 YFSETQ. The CDR3 runs 15 residues. CDR3 sequence reads: CASSPEITGGETQYF. CDR3 DNA: TGCGCCAGCAGCCCTGAAATTACAGGTGGAGAGACCCAGTACTTC.

This clonotype appeared a few times. The chain carries TRBV4-1 and TRBJ1-2; possibly TRBD1 for D (5 bases). There are 15 residues in the CDR3. The V and J ends lost 2 bases and 7 bases respectively, with 17 bases between them. In germline, CDR1 is MGHRA, CDR2 YSYEKL. CDR3 coding DNA: TGCGCCAGCAGCCAAAGGGGCCTGTCTGATACTGGCTACACCTTC. As protein: CASSQRGLSDTGYTF.

This chain links TRBV28 with TRBJ1-4; a possible D gene is TRBD1 (5 bases). V lost 2 bases and J lost 7, with 11 bases in between. CDR3 size: 14 residues. The germline CDR1 and CDR2 sequences are MDHEN and SYDVKM. CDR3 region: CASSLTTTVEKLFF. The CDR3 DNA sequence: TGTGCCAGCAGTTTAACTACGACAGTTGAAAAACTGTTTTTT.

The V and J genes are TRBV27 and TRBJ2-7; possible D gene TRBD2, 5 bases. The V gene's germline CDR1 is MNHEY and CDR2 SMNVEV (reference sequence). CDR3 length: 16 amino acids. The germline V and J ends were trimmed by 4 bases and 4 bases, with 20 bases remaining between them. CDR3 amino acids: CASSSRRDGKPYEQYF. CDR3 coding DNA: TGTGCCAGCAGTTCCCGGCGAGACGGGAAACCATACGAGCAGTACTTC.

This chain joins TRBV2 and TRBJ1-1; D uncertain. The CDR3 sequence is 14 residues long. V was cut by 4 bases and J by 5 bases, with 14 bases left in between. Germline CDR1 reads SNHLY; CDR2 reads FYNNEI. CDR3 amino acids: CASSVSSGRTEAFF. DNA of the CDR3: TGTGCCAGCAGTGTTAGTTCCGGGAGGACTGAAGCTTTCTTT.

This rearrangement joins TRBV7-8 to TRBJ1-1, with D possibly being TRBD1 (5 bases). The CDR3 runs 14 residues. CDR1 is SGHVS, CDR2 FQNEAQ, per germline. V gave up 3 bases and J gave up 4 bases, with 12 bases separating them. CDR3 nucleotides: TGTGCCAGCAGCTTTGGGGGGGTAGGCACTGAAGCTTTCTTT. Translating it yields CASSFGGVGTEAFF.

The chain uses TRBV7-6 and TRBJ2-2; TRBD1 agrees at 8 bases. The CDR3 length is 17 residues. The V gene's germline CDR1 is SGHVS and CDR2 FNYEAQ. With 2 bases clipped from V and 0 bases from J, the junction kept 5 bases outside the gene matches. CDR3 loop: CASSLSRTGTNTGELFF. The CDR3 coding sequence is TGTGCCAGCAGCTTATCTCGGACAGGGACGAACACCGGGGAGCTGTTTTTT.

This clonotype has a handful of counts. The gene calls are TRBV3-1 and TRBJ2-2, with 13 bases matching TRBD2. The J segment lost 5 bases and the V segment lost 0 bases, leaving 6 bases of the junction unmatched. Germline V gene data show CDR1 as LGHDT and CDR2 as YNNKEL (reference sequence). The CDR3 is made up of 18 amino acids. The chain's CDR3 is CASSQDGGLAGVTGELFF. DNA for the CDR3: TGTGCCAGCAGCCAAGATGGAGGACTAGCGGGGGTAACCGGGGAGCTGTTTTTT.

This rearrangement joins TRBV10-3 to TRBJ1-4, with D perhaps TRBD1 (5 bases). The CDR3 has 17 amino acids. Trimming shortened V by 0 bases and J by 8 bases, and 19 bases separated the two germline ends. CDR1 is ENHRY, CDR2 SYGVKD, per germline. The CDR3 spells CAISESIPGNREEKLFF. CDR3 coding DNA: TGTGCCATCAGTGAGTCGATCCCAGGGAACCGGGAGGAAAAACTGTTTTTT.

This clonotype was seen ten or more times. V usage is TRBV7-8 and J usage is TRBJ1-1, with D uncertain. The germline gives CDR1 SGHVS, CDR2 FQNEAQ. Trimming took 5 bases from V and 2 from J, leaving 21 bases between them. CDR3 length equals 17 residues. The DNA of the CDR3 is TGTGCCAGCAGCCCCGTTACACGATGGGGTAGTAACACTGAAGCTTTCTTT. This gives the protein CASSPVTRWGSNTEAFF.

In this sample, this clonotype turned up once. The rearrangement uses TRBV6-1 and TRBJ1-5; D gene ambiguous. The CDR3 runs to 14 residues. The germline V gene has CDR1 MNHNS and CDR2 SASEGT. V was shortened by 3 bases and J by 2 bases, with 8 bases between the two germline ends. As DNA, the CDR3 is TGTGCCAGCAGTGAGACGTGGGGCAATCAGCCCCAGCATTTT. It specifies CASSETWGNQPQHF.

V is TRBV2 and J is TRBJ2-5, with D perhaps given as TRBD1 or TRBD2 (7 bases each). The CDR3 spans 13 residues. Germline-derived CDR1 and CDR2 are SNHLY and FYNNEI. CDR3 in amino acids: CTGGGQIKETQYF. CDR3 in DNA: TGTACCGGCGGGGGACAGATTAAAGAGACCCAGTACTTC. The full variable domain, with the rest looked up from reference TRBV2 and TRBJ2-5, is EPEVTQTPSHQVTQMGQEVILRCVPISNHLYFYWYRQILGQKVEFLVSFYNNEISEKSEIFDDQFSVERPDGSNFTLKIRSTKLEDSAMYFCTGGGQIKETQYFGPGTRLLVL.

This clonotype was recorded a few times. The chain is built from TRBV6-5 and TRBJ1-5; 8 bases map to TRBD1. V was clipped by 4 bases and J by 2 bases; unmatched bases: 10. CDR1 and CDR2 (germline): MNHEY, SVGAGI. The CDR3 totals 17 residues. DNA of the CDR3: TGTGCCAGCAGTTCCACCTTCCCACAGGGGGGCAATCAGCCCCAGCATTTT. Protein product: CASSSTFPQGGNQPQHF.

This chain connects TRBV4-2 to TRBJ2-7, with D possibly TRBD2 on 5 matching bases. Germline V lookup: CDR1 LGHNA, CDR2 YNFKEQ. Trimming shortened V by 0 bases and J by 6 bases, and 15 bases separated the two germline ends. The CDR3 sequence is 15 residues long. CDR3 bases: TGTGCCAGCAGCCAAGAGCTCGGGGATATGGGCGAGCAGTACTTC. This encodes CASSQELGDMGEQYF.

The V call is TRBV7-9, the J call TRBJ1-2; possible D gene TRBD1, 5 bases. Looked up from germline, CDR1 is SEHNR and CDR2 is FQNEAQ (reference sequence). V was pared by 5 bases and J by 8 bases, with 12 bases between. The CDR3 contains 12 residues. CDR3 sequence reads: CASSHDSWGYTF. The CDR3 bases are TGTGCCAGCAGCCATGACAGTTGGGGCTACACCTTC.

This clonotype was seen many times. The chain has TRBV7-2 and TRBJ2-3; D might be TRBD2 (5 bases). In germline, CDR1 is SGHTA, CDR2 FQGNSA. The V end lost 3 bases, the J end lost 4 bases, and 14 bases lay between the germline ends. The CDR3 covers 15 residues. CDR3 bases: TGTGCCAGCAGCTTCTTCATGGACTTTTCAGATACGCAGTATTTT. It is translated as CASSFFMDFSDTQYF.

The genes are TRBV11-2 and TRBJ2-4, with D maybe TRBD1 (5 bases). V was cut by 8 bases and J by 1 base, with 15 bases left in between. Germline V CDR1 and CDR2: SGHAT, FQNNGV. This CDR3 comprises 15 residues. The CDR3 region is CASEPTALAKNIQYF. CDR3 in DNA: TGTGCCAGCGAACCGACAGCGCTCGCCAAAAACATTCAGTACTTC.

This chain connects TRBV5-4 to TRBJ2-2, with D possibly called TRBD1 or TRBD2 (6 bases each). Trimming shortened V by 4 bases and J by 6 bases, and 19 bases separated the two germline ends. CDR1 SGHNT and CDR2 YYREEE come from the germline V gene (reference sequence). This CDR3 is built from 16 residues. The CDR3 spells CASSASRGVVAGELFF. Written as DNA, the CDR3 is TGTGCCAGCAGCGCCTCGAGGGGGGTAGTAGCCGGGGAGCTGTTTTTT.